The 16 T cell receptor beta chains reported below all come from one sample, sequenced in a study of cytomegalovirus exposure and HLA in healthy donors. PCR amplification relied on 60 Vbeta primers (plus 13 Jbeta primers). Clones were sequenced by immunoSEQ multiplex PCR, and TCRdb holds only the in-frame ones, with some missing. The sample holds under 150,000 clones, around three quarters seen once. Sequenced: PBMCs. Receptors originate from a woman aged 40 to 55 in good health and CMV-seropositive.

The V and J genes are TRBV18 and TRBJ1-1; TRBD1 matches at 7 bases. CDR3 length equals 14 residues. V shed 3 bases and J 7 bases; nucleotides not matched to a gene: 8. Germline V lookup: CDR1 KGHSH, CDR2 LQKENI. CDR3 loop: CASSPQGVAGEAFF. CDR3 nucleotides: TGTGCCAGCTCACCCCAGGGGGTAGCAGGTGAAGCTTTCTTT.

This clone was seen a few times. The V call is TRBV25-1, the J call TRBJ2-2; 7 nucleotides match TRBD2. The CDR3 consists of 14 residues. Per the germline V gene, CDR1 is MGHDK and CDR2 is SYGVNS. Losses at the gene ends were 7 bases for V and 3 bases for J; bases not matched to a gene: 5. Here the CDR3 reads CASIPAGDTGELFF. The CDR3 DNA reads TGTGCCAGCATTCCGGCGGGGGACACCGGGGAGCTGTTTTTT.

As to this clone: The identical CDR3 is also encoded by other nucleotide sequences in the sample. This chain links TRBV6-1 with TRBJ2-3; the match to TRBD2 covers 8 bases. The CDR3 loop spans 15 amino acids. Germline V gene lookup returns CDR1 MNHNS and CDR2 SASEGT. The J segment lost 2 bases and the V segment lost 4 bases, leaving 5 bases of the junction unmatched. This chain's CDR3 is CASSARGGHTDTQYF. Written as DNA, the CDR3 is TGTGCCAGCAGTGCTCGGGGGGGACACACAGATACGCAGTATTTT.

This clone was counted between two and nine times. The CDR3 DNA reads as TGCGCCAGCAGCGGGGACTCTACGAACACCGGGGAGCTGTTTTTT. Protein: CASSGDSTNTGELFF. The chain employs TRBV10-1 and TRBJ2-2, with D possibly TRBD2 on 6 matching bases. Germline CDR1 WNHNN, CDR2 SYGVQD (reference sequence). Trimming took off 6 bases at V and 0 bases at J, with 11 bases between the two ends. The CDR3 extends over 15 amino acids.

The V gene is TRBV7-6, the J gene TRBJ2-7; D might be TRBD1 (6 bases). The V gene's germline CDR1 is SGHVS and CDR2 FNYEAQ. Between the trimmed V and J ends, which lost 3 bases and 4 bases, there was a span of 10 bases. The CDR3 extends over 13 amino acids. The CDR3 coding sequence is TGTGCCAGCAGCTTGGGGGCCGGTTACGAGCAGTACTTC. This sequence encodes CASSLGAGYEQYF. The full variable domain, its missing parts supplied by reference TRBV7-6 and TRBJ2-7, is GAGVSQSPRYKVTKRGQDVALRCDPISGHVSLYWYRQALGQGPEFLTYFNYEAQQDKSGLPNDRFSAERPEGSISTLTIQRTEQRDSAMYRCASSLGAGYEQYFGPGTRLTVT.

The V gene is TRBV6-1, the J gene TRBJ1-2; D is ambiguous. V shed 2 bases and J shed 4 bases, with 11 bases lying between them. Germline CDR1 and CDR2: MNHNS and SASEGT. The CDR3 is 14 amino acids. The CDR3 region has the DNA TGTGCCAGCAGTGAAAGCTGGACTGTCTATGGCTACACCTTC. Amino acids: CASSESWTVYGYTF.

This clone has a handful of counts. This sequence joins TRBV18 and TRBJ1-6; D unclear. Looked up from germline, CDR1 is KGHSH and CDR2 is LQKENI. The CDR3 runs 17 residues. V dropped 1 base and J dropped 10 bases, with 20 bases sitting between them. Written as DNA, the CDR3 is TGTGCCAGCTCACCACAAGTAGGTGGGCGGGAAAGGTCACCCCTCCACTTT. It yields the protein CASSPQVGGRERSPLHF.

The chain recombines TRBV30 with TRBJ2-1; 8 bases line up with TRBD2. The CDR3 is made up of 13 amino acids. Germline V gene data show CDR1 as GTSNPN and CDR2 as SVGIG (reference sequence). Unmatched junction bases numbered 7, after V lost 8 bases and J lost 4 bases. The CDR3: CATDRGGYNEQFF. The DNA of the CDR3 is TGTGCCACCGACCGCGGGGGGTACAATGAGCAGTTCTTC.

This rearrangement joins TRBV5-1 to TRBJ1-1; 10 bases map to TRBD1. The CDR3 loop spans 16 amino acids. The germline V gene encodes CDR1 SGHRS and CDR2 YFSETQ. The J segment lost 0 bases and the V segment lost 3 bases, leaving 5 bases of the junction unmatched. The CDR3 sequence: CASSSTGGAVNTEAFF. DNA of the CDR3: TGCGCCAGCAGCTCGACAGGGGGCGCGGTGAACACTGAAGCTTTCTTT.

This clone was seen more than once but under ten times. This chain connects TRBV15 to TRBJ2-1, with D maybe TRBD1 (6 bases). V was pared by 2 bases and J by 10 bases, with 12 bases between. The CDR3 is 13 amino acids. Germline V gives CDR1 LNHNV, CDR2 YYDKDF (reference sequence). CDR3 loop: CATSRRTGQEQFF. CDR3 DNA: TGTGCCACCAGCAGAAGAACAGGGCAGGAGCAGTTCTTC.

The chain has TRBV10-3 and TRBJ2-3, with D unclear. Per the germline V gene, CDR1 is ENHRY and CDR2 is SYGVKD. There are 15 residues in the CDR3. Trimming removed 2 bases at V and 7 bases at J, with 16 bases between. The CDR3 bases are TGTGCCATCAGTGAGCTGGGCTCCTCTTTTTATACGCAGTATTTT. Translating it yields CAISELGSSFYTQYF.

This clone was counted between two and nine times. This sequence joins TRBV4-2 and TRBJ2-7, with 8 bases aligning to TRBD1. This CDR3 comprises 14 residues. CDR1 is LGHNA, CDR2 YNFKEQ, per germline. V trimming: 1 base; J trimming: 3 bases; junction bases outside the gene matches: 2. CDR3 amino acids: CASSQGQGFYEQYF. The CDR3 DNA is TGTGCCAGCAGCCAAGGACAGGGGTTCTACGAGCAGTACTTC.

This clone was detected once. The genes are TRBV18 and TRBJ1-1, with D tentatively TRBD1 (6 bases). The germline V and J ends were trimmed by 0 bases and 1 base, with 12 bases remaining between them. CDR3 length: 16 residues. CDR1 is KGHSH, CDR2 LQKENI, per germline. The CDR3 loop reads CASSPPTPGANTEAFF. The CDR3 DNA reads TGTGCCAGCTCACCACCCACCCCAGGGGCGAACACTGAAGCTTTCTTT.

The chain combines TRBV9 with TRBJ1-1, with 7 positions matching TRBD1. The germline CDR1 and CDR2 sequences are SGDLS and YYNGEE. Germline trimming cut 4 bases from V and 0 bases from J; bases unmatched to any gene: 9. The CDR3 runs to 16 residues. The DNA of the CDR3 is TGTGCCAGCAGCCAAGATTCGACAGGGATGAACACTGAAGCTTTCTTT. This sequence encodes CASSQDSTGMNTEAFF.

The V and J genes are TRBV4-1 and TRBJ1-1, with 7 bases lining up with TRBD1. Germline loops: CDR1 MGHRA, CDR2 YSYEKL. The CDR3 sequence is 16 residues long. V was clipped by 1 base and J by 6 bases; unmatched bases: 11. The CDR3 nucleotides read TGCGCCAGCAGCCAAGGAGGACAGGTACTAGGGTCTGAAGCTTTCTTT. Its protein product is CASSQGGQVLGSEAFF.

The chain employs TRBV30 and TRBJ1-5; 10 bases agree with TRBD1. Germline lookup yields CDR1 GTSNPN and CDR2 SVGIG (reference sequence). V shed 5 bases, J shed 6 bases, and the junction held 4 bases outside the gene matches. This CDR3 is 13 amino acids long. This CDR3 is CAWGDRGVQPQHF. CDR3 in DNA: TGTGCCTGGGGGGACAGGGGTGTTCAGCCCCAGCATTTT.